The count of the clone carrying this T cell receptor beta chain is one. Germline V gene lookup returns CDR1 SEHNR and CDR2 FQNEAQ (reference sequence). The CDR3 covers 14 residues. V was clipped by 3 bases and J by 6 bases, with 12 bases between them. This specimen comes from a study of T cell changes during pregnancy in multiple sclerosis. TCRdb's copy holds only in-frame clones and misses some; the assay was immunoSEQ multiplex PCR. This table holds about 48,000 clones, approximately 92% found once. This chain joins TRBV7-9 and TRBJ2-1; perhaps TRBD2 as D (6 bases). The starting material was CD4+ T cells from peripheral blood mononuclear cells, obtained in the second trimester of pregnancy. This clonotype was obtained from a female donor in good health, enrolled as a control in a pregnancy study. The CDR3 DNA follows: TGTGCCAGCAGCTTCACTGGAGGGACCAATGAGCAGTTCTTC. Its translation is CASSFTGGTNEQFF.